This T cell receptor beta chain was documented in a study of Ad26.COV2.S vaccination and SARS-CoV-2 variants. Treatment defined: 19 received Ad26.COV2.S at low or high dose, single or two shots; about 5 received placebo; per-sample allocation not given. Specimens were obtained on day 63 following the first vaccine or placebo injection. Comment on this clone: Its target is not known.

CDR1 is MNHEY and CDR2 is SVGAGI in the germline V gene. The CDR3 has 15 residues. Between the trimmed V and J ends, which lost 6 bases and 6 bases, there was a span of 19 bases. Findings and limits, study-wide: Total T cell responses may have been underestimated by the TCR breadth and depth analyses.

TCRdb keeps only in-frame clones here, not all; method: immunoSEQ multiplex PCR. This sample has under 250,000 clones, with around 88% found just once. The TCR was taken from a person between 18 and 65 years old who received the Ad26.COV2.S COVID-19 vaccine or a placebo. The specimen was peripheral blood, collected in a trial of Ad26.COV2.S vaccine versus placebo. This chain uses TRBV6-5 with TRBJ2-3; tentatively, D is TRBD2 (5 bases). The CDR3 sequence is CASRTGRVLVDTQYF. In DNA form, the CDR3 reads TGTGCCAGCAGAACCGGGCGGGTCCTCGTGGATACGCAGTATTTT.